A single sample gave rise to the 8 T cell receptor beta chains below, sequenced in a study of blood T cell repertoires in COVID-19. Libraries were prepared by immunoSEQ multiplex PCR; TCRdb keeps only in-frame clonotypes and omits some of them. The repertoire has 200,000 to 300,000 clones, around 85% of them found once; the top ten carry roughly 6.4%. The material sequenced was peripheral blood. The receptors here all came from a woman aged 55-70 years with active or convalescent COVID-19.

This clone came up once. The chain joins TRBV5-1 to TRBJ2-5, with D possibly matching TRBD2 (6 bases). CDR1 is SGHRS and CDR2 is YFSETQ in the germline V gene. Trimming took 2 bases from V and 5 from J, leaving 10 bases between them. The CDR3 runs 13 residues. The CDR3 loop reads CASSFRGGETQYF. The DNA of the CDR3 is TGCGCCAGCAGCTTTAGGGGAGGCGAGACCCAGTACTTC.

CDR3: CASSGHRDFSYEQYF. CDR3 sequence (DNA): TGTGCCAGCAGTGGACACCGGGACTTCTCCTACGAGCAGTACTTC. The gene calls are TRBV6-4 and TRBJ2-7; a weak D match, TRBD2 (6 bases). This CDR3 comprises 15 residues. Trimming took 4 bases from V and 0 from J, leaving 13 bases between them. Germline V gene lookup returns CDR1 MRHNA and CDR2 SNTAGT.

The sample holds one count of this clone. CDR3 sequence: CASSSGMGYTF. The CDR3 nucleotides read TGCGCCAGCAGCTCAGGGATGGGCTACACCTTC. The V and J genes are TRBV5-1 and TRBJ1-2, with D tentatively TRBD1 (5 bases). The ends were cut back, 3 bases at V and 8 bases at J, with 8 bases in the middle. This CDR3 comprises 11 residues. CDR1 SGHRS and CDR2 YFSETQ come from the germline V gene.

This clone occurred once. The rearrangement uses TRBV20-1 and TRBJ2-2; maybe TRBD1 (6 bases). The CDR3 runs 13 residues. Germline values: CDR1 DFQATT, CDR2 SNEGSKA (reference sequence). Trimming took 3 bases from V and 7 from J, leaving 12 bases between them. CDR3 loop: CSASRTANGELFF. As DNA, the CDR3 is TGCAGTGCTAGTAGGACAGCTAACGGGGAGCTGTTTTTT.

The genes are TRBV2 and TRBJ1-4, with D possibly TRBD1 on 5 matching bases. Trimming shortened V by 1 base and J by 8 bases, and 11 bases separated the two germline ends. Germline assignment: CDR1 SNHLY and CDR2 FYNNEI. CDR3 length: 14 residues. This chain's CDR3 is CASSEVQGREKLFF. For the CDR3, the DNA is TGTGCCAGCAGTGAAGTCCAGGGAAGGGAAAAACTGTTTTTT.

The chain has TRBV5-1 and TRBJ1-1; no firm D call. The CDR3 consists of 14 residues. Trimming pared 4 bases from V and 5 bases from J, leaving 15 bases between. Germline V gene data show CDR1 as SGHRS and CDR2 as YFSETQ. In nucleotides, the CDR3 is TGCGCCAGCAGCCCGTATCTTACCCGGACTGAAGCTTTCTTT. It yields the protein CASSPYLTRTEAFF.

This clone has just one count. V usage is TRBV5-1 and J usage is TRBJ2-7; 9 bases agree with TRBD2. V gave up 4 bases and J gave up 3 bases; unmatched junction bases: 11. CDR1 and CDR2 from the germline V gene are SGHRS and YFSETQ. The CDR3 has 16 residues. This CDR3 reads CASSLLAGVGSYEQYF. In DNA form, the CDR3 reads TGCGCCAGCAGCCTATTAGCGGGAGTAGGGAGCTACGAGCAGTACTTC.

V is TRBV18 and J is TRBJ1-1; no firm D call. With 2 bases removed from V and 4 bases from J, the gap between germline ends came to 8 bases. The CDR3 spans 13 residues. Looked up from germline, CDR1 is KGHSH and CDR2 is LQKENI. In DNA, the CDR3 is TGTGCCAGCTCACCAGGAGTGGGCACTGAAGCTTTCTTT. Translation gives CASSPGVGTEAFF.